This TCR beta chain was identified during a study of T cell repertoires in cytomegalovirus infection. Overall study: Alongside well-studied HLA-B-restricted CMV epitopes, recently identified HLA-C-restricted CMV epitopes were also used. In public TCR beta signatures, there were indications of both CMV infection and matching HLA type.

With 8 bases clipped from V and 4 bases from J, the junction kept 22 bases outside the gene matches. This CDR3 comprises 17 residues. CDR1 and CDR2 (germline): DFQATT, SNEGSKA (reference sequence). Details on this clonotype: Its antigen is not known.

MiXCR was run by TCRdb on the reads, yielding one entry per CDR3 protein. Altogether about 770,000 distinct CDR3 sequences are present, 29% being singletons, with the ten largest covering around 14%. General study findings and limits: Clonotype analysis showed dominance of the ex vivo response by HLA-C-restricted CMV-specific TCR beta clonotypes.

This clonotype was sampled from a human donor in good health (CMV status not recorded). Some clones in this sample may be carry-over from other donors' samples. V gene TRBV20-1 combines with J gene TRBJ1-1, with TRBD1 matching 7 bases. The specimen was cultured CD8+ T cells from PBMCs, collected from culture after CMV antigen stimulation. The DNA for the CDR3 is TGCAGTCCCAAAAAGAAGACAGGGCAGCCCATGGGCACTGAAGCTTTCTTT. Translated: CSPKKKTGQPMGTEAFF.